This T cell receptor (beta chain) was sequenced in a study of immune characterization of retroperitoneal liposarcoma. The V gene end was trimmed by 3 bases and the J gene end by 9 bases; junction bases not matched to a gene: 9. The CDR3 loop spans 16 amino acids. The germline gives CDR1 SGHVS, CDR2 FNYEAQ. TCRdb recomputed calls from the PCR reads with MiXCR, one row per CDR3 protein. This table has 9,500 or so distinct CDR3 sequences, around 30% appearing once. This TCR was sampled from a male donor with retroperitoneal liposarcoma. The V and J genes are TRBV7-6 and TRBJ2-1; 12 nucleotides line up with TRBD1. The sequencing input was tumor tissue. CDR3 DNA sequence: TGTGCCAGCAGCTTGGAACCGGGACAGGGGGCTTTTGAGCAGTTCTTC. Its translation is CASSLEPGQGAFEQFF. Combining the CDR3 with reference TRBV7-6 and TRBJ2-1 gives the whole variable domain GAGVSQSPRYKVTKRGQDVALRCDPISGHVSLYWYRQALGQGPEFLTYFNYEAQQDKSGLPNDRFSAERPEGSISTLTIQRTEQRDSAMYRCASSLEPGQGAFEQFFGPGTRLTVL.